Each of the 21 T cell receptor beta chains below was sequenced from the same sample in a study of T cells in Graves' hyperthyroidism and ophthalmopathy. RNA transcripts served as the template for amplifying TCR beta CDR3 regions. A first-round RT-PCR of the TCR CDR3 used the HTBI primer set. TCRdb reanalysed the multiplex PCR reads using MiXCR and keeps one entry per CDR3 protein. The table includes hundreds of thousands of distinct CDR3 sequences, about 20% detected once. The material sequenced was blood. The receptor source for this set is a man aged 25-40 years with Graves' ophthalmopathy.

This clonotype was detected only a few times. The chain links TRBV6-1 to TRBJ1-2; a weak D match, TRBD1 (5 bases). This CDR3 spans 16 amino acids. The V end was cut by 5 bases, the J end by 4 bases, with 20 bases between. Germline assignment: CDR1 MNHNS and CDR2 SASEGT. The CDR3 sequence: CASSPPVQGSSYGYTF. The DNA of the CDR3 is TGTGCCAGCAGTCCCCCTGTCCAGGGATCCTCCTATGGCTACACCTTC.

This clonotype showed up many times. The chain recombines TRBV30 with TRBJ1-2, with 7 bases identical to TRBD1. The CDR3 contains 13 residues. Germline-derived CDR1 and CDR2 are GTSNPN and SVGIG (reference sequence). Losses at the gene ends were 5 bases for V and 3 bases for J; bases not matched to a gene: 6. Here the CDR3 DNA reads TGTGCCTGGGGAGGGGGCTTTGACTATGGCTACACCTTC. Its translation: CAWGGGFDYGYTF.

This chain links TRBV28 with TRBJ1-2; weak D call: TRBD1 (6 bases). The CDR3 runs 14 residues. V was cut by 4 bases and J by 7 bases, with 16 bases left in between. Germline V lookup: CDR1 MDHEN, CDR2 SYDVKM. The CDR3 is CASSSLRGGRGYTF. The DNA for the CDR3 is TGTGCCAGCAGTTCCCTGCGCGGGGGCCGTGGCTACACCTTC.

This clonotype was seen at least ten times. This chain links TRBV5-1 with TRBJ2-1; TRBD1 is a possible D gene (6 bases). Trimming removed 6 bases from V and 3 bases from J, with 13 bases in between. Germline V gives CDR1 SGHRS, CDR2 YFSETQ. The CDR3 runs to 14 residues. CDR3 region: CASNMGAFYNEQFF. The CDR3 coding sequence is TGCGCCAGCAATATGGGGGCATTCTACAATGAGCAGTTCTTC.

Only one count was recorded for this clonotype. The chain employs TRBV10-3 and TRBJ2-4, with D maybe TRBD2 (7 bases). Trimming took 4 bases from V and 0 from J, leaving 16 bases between them. Germline loops: CDR1 ENHRY, CDR2 SYGVKD. CDR3 length: 17 residues. The CDR3 sequence: CAISGRGPGGAKNIQYF. For the CDR3, the DNA is TGTGCCATCAGTGGCAGGGGTCCGGGAGGAGCCAAAAACATTCAGTACTTC.

This clonotype was seen at least ten times. CDR3 coding DNA: TGTGCCAGCAGCTTATTTCCGGGGCTGGCCTACGAGCAGTACTTC. As protein: CASSLFPGLAYEQYF. V and J are TRBV7-8 and TRBJ2-7; D assignment may be TRBD1 or TRBD2 (5 bases each). With 2 bases removed from V and 2 bases from J, the gap between germline ends came to 13 bases. This CDR3 is built from 15 residues. Per the germline V gene, CDR1 is SGHVS and CDR2 is FQNEAQ.

The table lists this clonotype with a few counts. The chain employs TRBV12-3 or TRBV12-4 and TRBJ2-7, with 9 bases matching TRBD2. The ends lost 2 bases at V and 3 bases at J; junction bases unmatched: 5. The CDR3 loop spans 15 amino acids. The CDR3 bases are TGTGCCAGCAGTTTAACTAGCGGGTTGAACTACGAGCAGTACTTC. Its protein product is CASSLTSGLNYEQYF.

Details on this clonotype: This may stem from a read error, because a much larger clone lies one nucleotide away. The chain is built from TRBV11-3 and TRBJ2-1; tentatively, D is TRBD1 (5 bases). CDR1 is SGHNT, CDR2 YENEEA, per germline. The CDR3 contains 13 residues. Trimming took off 5 bases at V and 9 bases at J, with 14 bases between the two ends. The CDR3 nucleotides read TGTGCCAGCAGCCCCGCCCCCGACAGTGAGCAGTTCTTC. This gives the protein CASSPAPDSEQFF. The full variable domain, with the rest looked up from reference TRBV11-3 and TRBJ2-1, is EAGVVQSPRYKIIEKKQPVAFWCNPISGHNTLYWYLQNLGQGPELLIRYENEEAVDDSQLPKDRFSAERLKGVDSTLKIQPAELGDSAVYLCASSPAPDSEQFFGPGTRLTVL.

CDR3 coding DNA: TGCAGTGCTAGAGAAGGGGGCGCCGGGAATCAGCCCCAGCATTTT. Translating gives CSAREGGAGNQPQHF. V gene TRBV20-1 combines with J gene TRBJ1-5; TRBD1 aligns across 7 bases. Germline V CDR1 and CDR2: DFQATT, SNEGSKA (reference sequence). This CDR3 is built from 15 residues. V was clipped by 0 bases and J by 4 bases; unmatched bases: 6.

This clonotype was picked up a small number of times. The chain recombines TRBV6-1 with TRBJ2-1, with a possible D match to TRBD2 (6 bases). CDR1 MNHNS and CDR2 SASEGT come from the germline V gene. CDR3 size: 16 residues. The V gene lost 7 bases and the J gene lost 1 base, with 17 bases spanning the gap. The CDR3 loop reads CASNPLFGSSYNEQFF. DNA of the CDR3: TGTGCCAGCAACCCCCTATTCGGGAGTTCCTACAATGAGCAGTTCTTC.

The rearrangement joins TRBV12-3 or TRBV12-4 to TRBJ2-3; TRBD2 agrees at 14 bases. The CDR3 is made up of 17 amino acids. After removal of 7 bases from V and 1 base from J, the junction contained 7 bases not matched to a gene. Here the CDR3 DNA reads TGTGCCAGCAAAAGACTAGCGGGAGGGGGAGGCACAGATACGCAGTATTTT. It encodes CASKRLAGGGGTDTQYF.

This clonotype was seen a few times. The chain is built from TRBV4-2 and TRBJ2-1; 8 bases line up with TRBD1. V dropped 0 bases and J dropped 2; count of bases not matched to a gene: 6. Germline V gene sequence: CDR1 LGHNA, CDR2 YNFKEQ. The CDR3 is 17 amino acids. CDR3 sequence reads: CASSQEPGQGTYNEQFF. CDR3 DNA sequence: TGTGCCAGCAGCCAAGAGCCCGGACAGGGTACCTACAATGAGCAGTTCTTC.

In this sample, this clonotype turned up a few times. V and J are TRBV6-1 and TRBJ2-1, with TRBD2 identical over 7 bases. The junction had 9 bases not matched to a gene; V was cut back by 7 bases and J by 3 bases. The CDR3 spans 15 residues. The germline V gene has CDR1 MNHNS and CDR2 SASEGT. The CDR3 here is CASKPGLVGYNEQFF. Written as DNA, the CDR3 is TGTGCCAGCAAACCTGGACTAGTTGGCTACAATGAGCAGTTCTTC.

This clonotype was found many times. The chain couples TRBV11-2 to TRBJ2-2; possibly TRBD1 for D (5 bases). The CDR3 covers 14 residues. V dropped 5 bases and J dropped 0 bases, with 7 bases sitting between them. Germline values: CDR1 SGHAT, CDR2 FQNNGV. CDR3 DNA: TGTGCCAGCAGCATGACAGCGAACACCGGGGAGCTGTTTTTT. Translating gives CASSMTANTGELFF.

The chain employs TRBV6-1 and TRBJ2-7; 9 nucleotides align to TRBD2. Per the germline V gene, CDR1 is MNHNS and CDR2 is SASEGT. The CDR3 has 12 amino acids. V was clipped by 8 bases and J by 6 bases; unmatched bases: 5. The DNA of the CDR3 is TGTGCCAGCCGTAGCGGGAGTGGCGAGCAGTACTTC. Amino acids: CASRSGSGEQYF.

This sequence joins TRBV29-1 and TRBJ2-3; TRBD2 might be the D (6 bases). The CDR3 contains 13 residues. Trimming cost V 3 bases and J 3 bases, with 10 bases left between them. Germline V gene data show CDR1 as SQVTM and CDR2 as ANQGSEA. The CDR3 sequence is CSVDTGATDTQYF. The CDR3 bases are TGCAGCGTTGACACGGGAGCTACAGATACGCAGTATTTT.

The chain employs TRBV20-1 and TRBJ2-2; TRBD2 might be the D (6 bases). V lost 4 bases and J lost 1, with 13 bases in between. The germline V gene has CDR1 DFQATT and CDR2 SNEGSKA (reference sequence). The CDR3 sequence is 15 residues long. Written as DNA, the CDR3 is TGCAGTGCTAAAAGGAGTAGCGGGAACACCGGGGAGCTGTTTTTT. Translated: CSAKRSSGNTGELFF.

The V call is TRBV4-1, the J call TRBJ2-7; 10 positions agree with TRBD1. Germline V lookup: CDR1 MGHRA, CDR2 YSYEKL. Trimming took 2 bases from V and 1 from J; bases not matched to a gene: 2. The CDR3 sequence is 15 residues long. CDR3 coding DNA: TGCGCCAGCAGCCAACCGGGACAGGGGTCCTACGAGCAGTACTTC. Residues: CASSQPGQGSYEQYF.

The chain joins TRBV6-1 to TRBJ1-5; TRBD1 agrees at 8 bases. J gave up 3 bases and V 7 bases, and 8 bases lay outside the gene matches. The germline CDR1 and CDR2 sequences are MNHNS and SASEGT. The CDR3 runs 15 residues. CDR3 region: CASKVDRGDNQPQHF. The CDR3 coding sequence is TGTGCCAGCAAGGTAGACAGGGGAGACAATCAGCCCCAGCATTTT.

Only a few counts were recorded for this clonotype. The chain employs TRBV5-1 and TRBJ2-3; 9 bases map to TRBD2. The V segment lost 3 bases and the J segment 2 bases; nucleotides outside the gene matches: 4. CDR1 and CDR2 (germline): SGHRS, YFSETQ. There are 15 residues in the CDR3. In DNA, the CDR3 is TGCGCCAGCAGCTGGCTAGCGGGAAACACAGATACGCAGTATTTT. Its translation: CASSWLAGNTDTQYF. The full variable domain, in which reference TRBV5-1 and TRBJ2-3 provide the parts outside the CDR3, is KAGVTQTPRYLIKTRGQQVTLSCSPISGHRSVSWYQQTPGQGLQFLFEYFSETQRNKGNFPGRFSGRQFSNSRSEMNVSTLELGDSALYLCASSWLAGNTDTQYFGPGTRLTVL.

This chain links TRBV6-4 with TRBJ2-1; 10 bases fit TRBD2. This CDR3 is 15 amino acids long. The V and J ends lost 6 bases and 9 bases, in that order; junction bases with no gene match: 11. Germline CDR1 reads MRHNA; CDR2 reads SNTAGT. CDR3 region: CASSYSGRSGGEQFF. CDR3 DNA sequence: TGTGCCAGCAGCTATAGCGGGAGGAGTGGGGGTGAGCAGTTCTTC.